The rows below give T cell receptor beta chains drawn from one sample of a study of molecular identifiers for immune sequencing clone quantification. TCRdb called the PCR reads again in MiXCR, with one record for every CDR3 protein. The sample has about 640,000 distinct CDR3 sequences; 15% to 20% are singletons. The material sequenced was naive CD8+ T cells from blood, with Jurkat cell RNA spiked in. The origin of the receptors is a human donor in good health. Some libraries in this study had Jurkat cell RNA spiked in. Each CDR3 is given with its conserved first and last residue. A D gene is named only where the DNA matches it firmly. Where a row states a size, it is once, few, many or the class of an expanded clone; other rows omit it.

D: .
size: many
V: TRBV7-9
J: TRBJ2-7
CDR3: CASSFPGSSYEQYF
DNA: TGTGCCAGCAGTTTCCCGGGTAGCTCCTACGAGCAGTACTTC

D: .
size: many
V: TRBV5-1
J: TRBJ1-1
CDR3: CASSFTVNTEAFF
DNA: TGCGCCAGCAGCTTCACGGTGAACACTGAAGCTTTCTTT

D: TRBD1
size: many
V: TRBV4-3
J: TRBJ1-1
CDR3: CASSQATGAEAFF
DNA: TGCGCCAGCAGCCAAGCGACAGGGGCTGAAGCTTTCTTT

D: TRBD1
size: few
V: TRBV13
J: TRBJ1-6
CDR3: CASSLDNRGNSPLHF
DNA: TGTGCCAGCAGCTTAGACAACAGGGGGAATTCACCCCTCCACTTT

D: .
size: few
V: TRBV13
J: TRBJ2-1
CDR3: CASSSLGQYNEQFF
DNA: TGTGCCAGCAGCAGCCTAGGACAGTACAATGAGCAGTTCTTC

D: .
size: many
V: TRBV30
J: TRBJ2-2
CDR3: CAWRRANTGELFF
DNA: TGTGCCTGGAGACGCGCGAACACCGGGGAGCTGTTTTTT

D: TRBD2
size: .
V: TRBV3-1
J: TRBJ2-1
CDR3: CASSQVEGTSGSYNEQFF
DNA: TGTGCCAGCAGCCAAGTGGAAGGGACTAGCGGGAGCTACAATGAGCAGTTCTTC

D: .
size: .
V: TRBV7-3
J: TRBJ2-1
CDR3: CASSPGQGFKFF
DNA: TGTGCCAGCAGCCCCGGCCAAGGGTTTAAGTTCTTC

D: TRBD1
size: .
V: TRBV3-1
J: TRBJ1-4
CDR3: CASSQGDRGNEKLVF
DNA: TGTGCCAGCAGCCAAGGGGACAGGGGAAATGAAAAACTGGTTTTT

D: TRBD2
size: once
V: TRBV5-4
J: TRBJ2-5
CDR3: CASSWDSGRETQYF
DNA: TGTGCCAGCAGCTGGGATAGCGGGAGAGAGACCCAGTACTTC

D: TRBD2
size: many
V: TRBV20-1
J: TRBJ2-3
CDR3: CSAIPRLADTDTQYF
DNA: TGCAGTGCTATCCCCCGGCTAGCGGACACAGATACGCAGTATTTT

D: .
size: many
V: TRBV7-2
J: TRBJ2-3
CDR3: CASSLEAYLTDTQYF
DNA: TGTGCCAGCAGCTTAGAGGCATACCTCACAGATACGCAGTATTTT

D: TRBD2
size: many
V: TRBV7-2
J: TRBJ2-7
CDR3: CASRDTSGRYEQYF
DNA: TGTGCCAGCAGGGACACTAGCGGGAGGTACGAGCAGTACTTC

D: .
size: many
V: TRBV6-4
J: TRBJ2-7
CDR3: CASSEVARPGSYEQYF
DNA: TGTGCCAGCAGTGAAGTGGCCCGACCGGGAAGCTACGAGCAGTACTTC

D: .
size: many
V: TRBV4-1
J: TRBJ1-1
CDR3: CASSRGVGVAEAFF
DNA: TGCGCCAGCAGCCGGGGGGTCGGGGTTGCTGAAGCTTTCTTT

D: .
size: many
V: TRBV13
J: TRBJ1-5
CDR3: CASSMGLSNQPQHF
DNA: TGTGCCAGCAGCATGGGACTTAGCAATCAGCCCCAGCATTTT

D: .
size: many
V: TRBV19
J: TRBJ1-5
CDR3: CASSIAGILTPQHF
DNA: TGTGCCAGTAGTATAGCAGGGATCCTTACGCCCCAGCATTTT

D: TRBD2
size: many
V: TRBV13
J: TRBJ2-3
CDR3: CASSTLLAGGTDTQYF
DNA: TGTGCCAGCAGCACTTTACTAGCGGGAGGGACAGATACGCAGTATTTT

D: .
size: .
V: TRBV11-2
J: TRBJ1-4
CDR3: CASSFFTNEKPFF
DNA: TGTGCCAGCAGCTTTTTTACTAATGAAAAACCGTTTTTT

D: TRBD1
size: many
V: TRBV11-2
J: TRBJ1-1
CDR3: CASSLGSWGQGLNTEAFF
DNA: TGTGCCAGCAGCTTAGGTTCTTGGGGACAGGGTTTGAACACTGAAGCTTTCTTT

D: .
size: few
V: TRBV19
J: TRBJ1-5
CDR3: CASNPDTYSNQPQHF
DNA: TGTGCCAGTAACCCCGACACGTATAGCAATCAGCCCCAGCATTTT

D: .
size: many
V: TRBV27
J: TRBJ2-3
CDR3: CASSSRRVDNTTSTDTQYF
DNA: TGTGCCAGCAGTTCCCGCCGGGTCGACAACACCACTAGCACAGATACGCAGTATTTT

D: .
size: few
V: TRBV6-5
J: TRBJ1-4
CDR3: CASSLGVRANEKLFF
DNA: TGTGCCAGCAGTTTGGGGGTGAGGGCTAATGAAAAACTGTTTTTT

D: .
size: .
V: TRBV27
J: TRBJ1-1
CDR3: CASSSAGRFTEAFF
DNA: TGTGCCAGCAGTTCCGCGGGAAGATTTACTGAAGCTTTCTTT

D: TRBD2
size: .
V: TRBV6-2/TRBV6-3
J: TRBJ2-7
CDR3: CASSSGTSGPTKQYF
DNA: TGTGCCAGCAGTTCCGGGACTAGCGGTCCTACGAAGCAGTACTTC

D: TRBD1
size: many
V: TRBV27
J: TRBJ2-5
CDR3: CASKTRGQETQYF
DNA: TGTGCCAGCAAAACCAGGGGGCAAGAGACCCAGTACTTC

D: TRBD1
size: once
V: TRBV4-1
J: TRBJ1-6
CDR3: CTSSQEQGARNSPLHF
DNA: TGCACCAGCAGCCAGGAGCAGGGGGCGCGGAACTCACCCCTCCACTTT

D: TRBD1
size: many
V: TRBV20-1
J: TRBJ2-7
CDR3: CSASGQGLGEQYF
DNA: TGCAGTGCTTCTGGACAGGGATTAGGCGAGCAGTACTTC

D: TRBD1
size: many
V: TRBV28
J: TRBJ2-4
CDR3: CASSYRGLAKNIQYF
DNA: TGTGCCAGCAGCTACAGGGGGTTGGCCAAAAACATTCAGTACTTC

D: .
size: many
V: TRBV3-1
J: TRBJ2-4
CDR3: CASSQVTGVAKNIQYF
DNA: TGTGCCAGCAGCCAAGTAACGGGGGTAGCCAAAAACATTCAGTACTTC

D: .
size: many
V: TRBV4-3
J: TRBJ1-5
CDR3: CASSRDAVNGQPQHF
DNA: TGCGCCAGCAGCCGAGATGCCGTCAATGGTCAGCCCCAGCATTTT

D: TRBD1
size: .
V: TRBV30
J: TRBJ1-6
CDR3: CAWRLTGGAPPLHF
DNA: TGTGCCTGGAGACTTACAGGGGGCGCACCACCCCTCCACTTT

D: .
size: once
V: TRBV21-1
J: TRBJ1-4
CDR3: CASNPRKGRATNEKLFF
DNA: TGTGCCAGCAATCCGCGTAAGGGGCGGGCAACTAATGAAAAACTGTTTTTT

D: TRBD2
size: many
V: TRBV6-5
J: TRBJ2-3
CDR3: CASRTRGGGAPNTQYF
DNA: TGTGCCAGCAGGACCCGGGGCGGGGGGGCCCCAAATACGCAGTATTTT

D: TRBD2
size: .
V: TRBV11-3
J: TRBJ2-7
CDR3: CASSIAGERERDSGHEQYF
DNA: TGTGCCAGCAGCATTGCCGGGGAGCGGGAGAGAGATTCAGGGCACGAGCAGTACTTC

D: TRBD1
size: few
V: TRBV19
J: TRBJ1-1
CDR3: CASSPWTGSGTEAFF
DNA: TGTGCCAGTAGTCCATGGACAGGCAGTGGCACTGAAGCTTTCTTT